The clone carrying this TCR beta chain was seen a handful of times. Germline V gene sequence: CDR1 MNHEY, CDR2 SVGAGI. The V and J ends lost 2 bases and 5 bases respectively, with 15 bases between them. The CDR3 totals 15 residues. This sample was taken from a study of T-cell memory formation after mild COVID-19. TCRdb re-called the 5' RACE reads through MiXCR, storing one row per CDR3 protein. The data show roughly 320,000 distinct CDR3 sequences, 25% to 30% seen once. The sequence was collected from an adult woman who had mild COVID-19 (a few samples of this study predate the infection). Cell type and time point are not known. Sequencing used PBMCs or a T cell subset sorted from them (not recorded which). The gene calls are TRBV6-5 and TRBJ1-1, with D perhaps matching TRBD1 (6 bases). The CDR3 coding sequence is TGTGCCAGCAGTTACGGGAGGGGGGTCGGGACTGAAGCTTTCTTT. Amino acid sequence: CASSYGRGVGTEAFF.